Sequencing of this T cell receptor beta chain was carried out in a study of CXCR3-negative and CXCR3-positive naive CD8 T cells. Looking at the study overall: Approximately 140 million TRB reads were obtained in total, which works out to about 1.5 +/- 0.3 million per library. Study outcomes and limitations: Naive CXCR3-positive cells had TRB CDR3s more hydrophobic than those of CXCR3-negative naive cells. Naive subsets had comparable surface CD5; TCR strength was inferred from TRB CDR3 properties. Naive CXCR3-positive and CXCR3-negative cells shared similar TRBV-TRBJ usage, unlike memory cells.

Preparation of TRB cDNA libraries relied on 5' RACE carrying UMI labels. TCRdb reprocessed the 5' RACE reads; each CDR3 protein has one entry and no DNA is given. The sample's table shows some 120,000 distinct CDR3 sequences. In the case of this clonotype: Its target is unknown.

Germline CDR1 is MDHEN and CDR2 is SYDVKM. The CDR3 is 14 residues long. Sorts that each held roughly 300,000 cells were run in triplicate for every CD8+ T cell subset. Material: naive CXCR3+ CD8+ T cells from blood. Sample subset: CD45RO-CCR7+CD27+CD95- naive CD8+ T cells expressing CXCR3 (TNR3+). The chain carries TRBV28 and TRBJ2-7; absent DNA, TCRdb's TRBD2 call cannot be checked. This sequence originates from a human donor in good health. Some clones in this sample may be carry-over from other donors' samples. CDR3 region: CASSLGRAQYEQYF.